This T cell receptor beta chain appears in the sequencing data of a study of identical twins. This clonotype was found a few times. TCRdb reprocessed the 5' RACE reads via MiXCR and lists one record per CDR3 protein. The sample contains 250,000 to 350,000 distinct CDR3 sequences, 7.5% to 9.5% of which appear only once. This CDR3 is 16 amino acids long. CDR1 and CDR2 from the germline V gene are MRHNA and SNTAGT. V was pared by 0 bases and J by 1 base, with 9 bases between. This sample also appeared in a second study, on yellow fever vaccine responses in identical twins.

The rearrangement joins TRBV6-4 to TRBJ2-2, with a possible D match to TRBD1 (5 bases). Sequencing was performed on CD8+ T cells sorted from blood. The sequence was obtained from a woman aged 18-29 years in good health. The CDR3 spells CASSDSPDRNTGELFF. The CDR3 DNA reads TGTGCCAGCAGTGACTCCCCCGACAGGAACACCGGGGAGCTGTTTTTT.